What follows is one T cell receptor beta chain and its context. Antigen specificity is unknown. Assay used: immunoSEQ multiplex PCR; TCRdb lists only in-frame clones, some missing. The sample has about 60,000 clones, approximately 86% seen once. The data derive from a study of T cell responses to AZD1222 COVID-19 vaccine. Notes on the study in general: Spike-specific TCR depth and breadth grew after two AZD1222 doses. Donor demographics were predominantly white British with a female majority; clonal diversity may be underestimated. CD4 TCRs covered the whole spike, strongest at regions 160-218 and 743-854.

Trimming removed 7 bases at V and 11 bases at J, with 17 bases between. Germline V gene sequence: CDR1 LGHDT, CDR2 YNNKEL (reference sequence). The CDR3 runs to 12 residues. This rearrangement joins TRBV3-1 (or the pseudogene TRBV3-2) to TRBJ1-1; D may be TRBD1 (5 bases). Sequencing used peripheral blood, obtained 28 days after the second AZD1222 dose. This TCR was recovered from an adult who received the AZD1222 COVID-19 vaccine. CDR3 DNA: TGTGCCAGCACACCTGGGGCCGGGTTGGCTTTCTTT. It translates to CASTPGAGLAFF.